The 32 T cell receptor beta chains given below trace back to one sample, sequenced in a study of T cells in localized non-small cell lung cancer. Sequencing used immunoSEQ multiplex PCR; TCRdb keeps in-frame clones, though not all of them. The profile shows around 1,400 clones, 18% of them singletons. The source material was lung tumor tissue, sampled before any cancer treatment. These receptors were collected from a female donor older than 55 with stage I squamous cell lung carcinoma.

The chain has TRBV18 and TRBJ2-5; 8 bases line up with TRBD1. The CDR3 consists of 14 residues. CDR1 and CDR2 from the germline V gene are KGHSH and LQKENI. V lost 1 base to trimming and J lost 4 bases; unmatched junction nucleotides: 2. CDR3 sequence (DNA): TGTGCCAGCTCACCACAGGACAGGGTAGAGACCCAGTACTTC. It specifies CASSPQDRVETQYF. The full variable domain, with the rest looked up from reference TRBV18 and TRBJ2-5, is NAGVMQNPRHLVRRRGQEARLRCSPMKGHSHVYWYRQLPEEGLKFMVYLQKENIIDESGMPKERFSAEFPKEGPSILRIQQVVRGDSAAYFCASSPQDRVETQYFGPGTRLLVL.

This clone has only a few counts. This chain joins TRBV6-8 and TRBJ1-1; no definite D call. Germline V lookup: CDR1 MNHGY, CDR2 SAAAGT. V lost 0 bases to trimming and J lost 1 base, with 6 bases between them. The CDR3 has 14 residues. This CDR3 reads CASSYSFRNTEAFF. In DNA form, the CDR3 reads TGTGCCAGCAGTTACTCTTTCAGGAACACTGAAGCTTTCTTT.

This chain connects TRBV6-8 to TRBJ2-7; TRBD1 matches at 8 bases. CDR3 size: 15 residues. With 5 bases clipped from V and 5 bases from J, the junction kept 11 bases outside the gene matches. Germline V CDR1 and CDR2: MNHGY, SAAAGT. The CDR3 DNA follows: TGTGCCAGCAGTGACCCGGGACAGGACAAACACGAGCAGTACTTC. Its translation is CASSDPGQDKHEQYF.

The genes are TRBV28 and TRBJ2-6; D remains ambiguous. Germline assignment: CDR1 MDHEN and CDR2 SYDVKM. V was trimmed by 5 bases and J by 5 bases, leaving 10 bases between them. The length of the CDR3 is 14 residues. The CDR3 sequence is CASSTTVWANVLTF. The CDR3 DNA follows: TGTGCCAGCAGTACCACCGTCTGGGCCAACGTCCTGACTTTC.

The chain employs TRBV10-2 and TRBJ1-1, with no clear D. V was cut by 3 bases and J by 1 base, with 15 bases left in between. The germline gives CDR1 WSHSY, CDR2 SAAADI. The CDR3 loop spans 16 amino acids. CDR3 DNA sequence: TGCGCCAGCAGTGATCCGACGGGTAGCGGGAACACTGAAGCTTTCTTT. This codes for CASSDPTGSGNTEAFF.

The chain carries TRBV9 and TRBJ2-1; D is ambiguous. The CDR3 consists of 12 residues. CDR1 is SGDLS, CDR2 YYNGEE, per germline. The CDR3 bases are TGTGGCGGACGTCCCTCCTACAATGAGCAGTTCTTC. Translation: CGGRPSYNEQFF.

There are a few counts of this clone. This chain connects TRBV12-2 to TRBJ1-2. TRBV12-2 is described as a pseudogene. This CDR3 is 16 amino acids long. The CDR3 is CASRLGLQAGSAGYTF. CDR3 DNA: TGTGCAAGTCGCTTAGGCCTGCAGGCGGGATCGGCTGGCTACACCTTC.

The chain recombines TRBV6-8 with TRBJ1-3; maybe TRBD1 (5 bases). This CDR3 is built from 15 residues. V was clipped by 5 bases and J by 0 bases, with 11 bases between them. Germline assignment: CDR1 MNHGY and CDR2 SAAAGT. Here the CDR3 DNA reads TGTGCCAGCAGTATGGGGGGGAGCTCTGGAAACACCATATATTTT. Translated: CASSMGGSSGNTIYF.

The chain recombines TRBV15 with TRBJ2-1, with D possibly being TRBD1 or TRBD2 (5 bases each). Trimming stripped 2 bases from V and 2 bases from J, with 13 bases between. This CDR3 region has 16 residues. The germline gives CDR1 LNHNV, CDR2 YYDKDF (reference sequence). The CDR3 spells CATSRTRDGAYNEQFF. The CDR3 coding sequence is TGTGCCACCAGCAGAACCCGGGACGGGGCCTACAATGAGCAGTTCTTC.

The V gene is TRBV15, the J gene TRBJ2-7; 8 nucleotides match TRBD1. The germline CDR1 and CDR2 sequences are LNHNV and YYDKDF (reference sequence). The CDR3 runs to 14 residues. Trimming cost V 4 bases and J 5 bases; bases outside gene matches: 7. The CDR3 region has the DNA TGTGCCACCAGCAAGAGACAGGGGTTAAACGAGCAGTACTTC. This encodes CATSKRQGLNEQYF.

A few counts support this clone. J is TRBJ1-2 and V is TRBV9; 7 bases agree with TRBD1. CDR1 SGDLS and CDR2 YYNGEE come from the germline V gene. This CDR3 has 13 residues. V lost 5 bases to trimming and J lost 4 bases; unmatched junction nucleotides: 5. The CDR3 nucleotides are TGTGCCAGCAGTGGACAGGAGACCTATGGCTACACCTTC. Protein: CASSGQETYGYTF.

This clone occurred a few times. V is TRBV30 and J is TRBJ1-1; no definite D call. The CDR3 is 13 residues long. In germline, CDR1 is GTSNPN, CDR2 SVGIG (reference sequence). V gave up 0 bases and J gave up 8 bases, with 13 bases separating them. CDR3 DNA sequence: TGTGCCTGGAGTGTACGAGGCCGAAAAGAAGCTTTCTTT. This translates into CAWSVRGRKEAFF.

The chain links TRBV6-8 to TRBJ2-7, with D possibly being TRBD2 (5 bases). This CDR3 region has 13 residues. Trimming took off 11 bases at V and 1 base at J, with 15 bases between the two ends. Germline assignment: CDR1 MNHGY and CDR2 SAAAGT. The CDR3 coding sequence is TGTGCCGTCTCGGGAACGATATCCTACGAGCAGTACTTC. This gives the protein CAVSGTISYEQYF.

In this sample, this clone turned up once. This chain joins TRBV19 and TRBJ2-2; 11 bases align to TRBD1. There are 15 residues in the CDR3. Germline CDR1 reads LNHDA; CDR2 reads SQIVND (reference sequence). V trimming: 6 bases; J trimming: 5 bases; junction bases outside the gene matches: 5. CDR3 coding DNA: TGTGCCAGTAGACAGGACAGGGGGCAAACCGGGGAGCTGTTTTTT. Translated, it gives CASRQDRGQTGELFF.

The V gene is TRBV9, the J gene TRBJ1-5; D gene uncertain. The CDR3 extends over 15 amino acids. Germline V gene data show CDR1 as SGDLS and CDR2 as YYNGEE. The V and J ends lost 5 bases and 10 bases respectively, with 22 bases between them. This CDR3 reads CASSERLRRSLPQHF. CDR3 nucleotides: TGTGCCAGCAGTGAACGACTCCGCCGGTCCCTACCCCAGCATTTT.

This clone appeared a few times. This rearrangement joins TRBV28 to TRBJ2-1; no definite D call. The V and J ends lost 3 bases and 11 bases respectively, with 17 bases between them. Germline CDR1 and CDR2: MDHEN and SYDVKM. CDR3 length: 14 residues. CDR3 loop: CASSLWATGAKQFF. The CDR3 DNA sequence: TGTGCCAGCAGTTTGTGGGCAACGGGTGCGAAGCAGTTCTTC.

Only one count was recorded for this clone. V usage is TRBV19 and J usage is TRBJ2-3; no firm D call. The germline V gene has CDR1 LNHDA and CDR2 SQIVND (reference sequence). V dropped 3 bases and J dropped 4 bases, with 11 bases sitting between them. The CDR3 is 14 amino acids. The CDR3 reads CASSIAGRADTQYF. The CDR3 DNA reads TGTGCCAGTAGTATTGCAGGACGAGCAGATACGCAGTATTTT.

The chain couples TRBV5-1 to TRBJ2-3, with D tentatively TRBD2 (5 bases). The V and J ends lost 2 bases and 1 base respectively, with 8 bases between them. CDR3 length equals 14 residues. The germline V gene encodes CDR1 SGHRS and CDR2 YFSETQ. This CDR3 reads CASSFFGGTDTQYF. CDR3 nucleotide sequence: TGCGCCAGCAGCTTTTTCGGGGGCACAGATACGCAGTATTTT.

Only a few counts were recorded for this clone. The chain carries TRBV6-8 and TRBJ1-1, with 11 bases identical to TRBD1. Trimming removed 5 bases from V and 4 bases from J; junction bases left unmatched: 6. The germline CDR1 and CDR2 sequences are MNHGY and SAAAGT. This CDR3 contains 15 residues. CDR3 residues: CASSRGTGGITEAFF. The CDR3 bases are TGTGCCAGCAGTCGGGGGACAGGGGGGATCACTGAAGCTTTCTTT.

In this sample, this clone is medium-sized. The chain is built from TRBV11-3 and TRBJ2-1, with 8 bases that match TRBD2. This CDR3 is 14 amino acids long. The germline gives CDR1 SGHNT, CDR2 YENEEA. After removal of 5 bases from V and 8 bases from J, the junction contained 8 bases not matched to a gene. Here the CDR3 reads CASSPGLAIYEQFF. The CDR3 DNA sequence: TGTGCCAGCAGCCCAGGACTAGCCATATATGAGCAGTTCTTC.

The chain joins TRBV19 to TRBJ2-1; D call uncertain. Trimming took off 2 bases at V and 2 bases at J, with 4 bases between the two ends. This CDR3 contains 13 residues. Germline-derived CDR1 and CDR2 are LNHDA and SQIVND (reference sequence). CDR3 region: CASSINTYNEQFF. DNA of the CDR3: TGTGCCAGTAGTATAAACACCTACAATGAGCAGTTCTTC.

By share of the sample, this clone is large (0.1 to 1%). The V call is TRBV10-3, the J call TRBJ1-2, with a tentative D call TRBD1 (5 bases). CDR1 and CDR2 from the germline V gene are ENHRY and SYGVKD. V lost 1 base and J lost 4, with 10 bases in between. The CDR3 runs 14 residues. This CDR3 reads CAISEWGESYGYTF. DNA for the CDR3: TGTGCCATCAGTGAGTGGGGGGAGAGCTATGGCTACACCTTC.

The chain couples TRBV11-3 to TRBJ2-5; 7 nucleotides line up with TRBD2. Germline CDR1 SGHNT, CDR2 YENEEA. V shed 0 bases, J shed 3 bases, and the junction held 4 bases outside the gene matches. The CDR3 totals 15 residues. The DNA for the CDR3 is TGTGCCAGCAGCTTAGATTACGGGGGGAAAGAGACCCAGTACTTC. Its translation is CASSLDYGGKETQYF.

This clone was observed a handful of times. This chain joins TRBV6-8 and TRBJ2-1; 12 nucleotides align to TRBD2. Germline V CDR1 and CDR2: MNHGY, SAAAGT. Losses at the gene ends were 6 bases for V and 9 bases for J; bases not matched to a gene: 12. This CDR3 spans 16 amino acids. CDR3 in DNA: TGTGCCAGCAGCTCCAACCTAGCGGGAGGGCCCGGTGAGCAGTTCTTC. Its translation: CASSSNLAGGPGEQFF.

The table lists this clone with a few counts. The J gene is TRBJ2-1, the V gene TRBV6-8; either TRBD1 or TRBD2 may fit D (7 bases each). Germline assignment: CDR1 MNHGY and CDR2 SAAAGT. The CDR3 runs 15 residues. The germline V and J ends were trimmed by 10 bases and 0 bases, with 16 bases remaining between them. The CDR3 sequence: CATQGEGGSYNEQFF. The CDR3 DNA sequence: TGTGCCACCCAGGGGGAGGGCGGCTCCTACAATGAGCAGTTCTTC.

V usage is TRBV30 and J usage is TRBJ1-1, with D perhaps TRBD1 (5 bases). Germline CDR1 is GTSNPN and CDR2 is SVGIG (reference sequence). CDR3 length: 13 residues. Trimming removed 0 bases at V and 8 bases at J, with 13 bases between. The CDR3: CAWSVQDNDEAFF. In DNA, the CDR3 is TGTGCCTGGAGTGTACAGGACAATGACGAAGCTTTCTTT.

The sample holds a few counts of this clone. The chain carries TRBV6-8 and TRBJ1-1; TRBD1 is a possible D gene (5 bases). Trimming removed 2 bases at V and 10 bases at J, with 17 bases between. The CDR3 consists of 14 residues. Germline CDR1 is MNHGY and CDR2 is SAAAGT. The CDR3 DNA reads as TGTGCCAGCAGTTACACGGGGGTAGGGAGCGGAGCTTTCTTT. The encoded protein is CASSYTGVGSGAFF.

This clone turned up a few times. The chain uses TRBV15 and TRBJ2-3, with D tentatively TRBD2 (6 bases). The CDR3 covers 15 residues. In germline, CDR1 is LNHNV, CDR2 YYDKDF (reference sequence). Trimming removed 0 bases at V and 5 bases at J, with 12 bases between. DNA of the CDR3: TGTGCCACCAGCAGAGAACGGGGGATCGGAGATACGCAGTATTTT. Amino acid sequence: CATSRERGIGDTQYF.

There are a few counts of this clone. The CDR3, as DNA: TGTGCCTGGAGTGTGGGCTACGAGCAGTACTTC. It is translated as CAWSVGYEQYF. This chain uses TRBV30 with TRBJ2-7; D remains unclear. Trimming stripped 0 bases from V and 3 bases from J, with 3 bases between. The CDR3 is 11 amino acids. From germline, CDR1 is GTSNPN and CDR2 SVGIG (reference sequence).

The chain is built from TRBV10-2 and TRBJ2-6; D is unclear. V lost 5 bases and J lost 5, with 22 bases in between. The CDR3 runs 18 residues. The germline V gene encodes CDR1 WSHSY and CDR2 SAAADI. The CDR3 reads CASSLGCTSNSRANVLTF. For the CDR3, the DNA is TGCGCCAGCAGTCTGGGGTGCACTTCTAACAGTCGGGCCAACGTCCTGACTTTC.

This clone appeared a single time. This chain links TRBV18 with TRBJ2-1; D possibly corresponds to TRBD2 (6 bases). V lost 5 bases to trimming and J lost 6 bases, with 23 bases between them. Germline-derived CDR1 and CDR2 are KGHSH and LQKENI. The CDR3 is 17 amino acids. The CDR3 bases are TGTGCCAGCTCATCAAGCGAGTTGGCGGGGCGTTTCAATGAGCAGTTCTTC. Protein sequence: CASSSSELAGRFNEQFF.

This clone is medium-sized in the sample. V usage is TRBV11-3 and J usage is TRBJ1-5, with D perhaps TRBD1 (5 bases). Between the trimmed V and J ends, which lost 5 bases and 2 bases, there was a span of 13 bases. Germline CDR1 reads SGHNT; CDR2 reads YENEEA. The CDR3 contains 15 residues. The DNA for the CDR3 is TGTGCCAGCAGCCGCGGCACAGGAGGCAATCAGCCCCAGCATTTT. Its protein is CASSRGTGGNQPQHF.